This entry is about one T cell receptor beta chain. This sample is part of a study of cytomegalovirus exposure and HLA in healthy donors. Produced via immunoSEQ multiplex PCR; TCRdb's table is partial and in-frame only. This table holds about 240,000 clones, around 85% found once. This CDR3 region has 16 residues. Deletions cut 5 bases from V and 5 bases from J, with 21 bases between. In germline, CDR1 is PRHDT, CDR2 FYEKMQ (reference sequence). The sequenced sample consisted of PBMCs. The chain carries TRBV13 and TRBJ2-5; perhaps TRBD2 as D (6 bases). The TCR was taken from a woman aged 30 to 39 in good health and CMV-seropositive. This CDR3 reads CASSPTREDAVETQYF. The CDR3, as DNA: TGTGCCAGCAGCCCTACCAGGGAGGATGCGGTGGAGACCCAGTACTTC.